A single TCR beta chain is shown here with its context. The target antigen is unknown. This sample was taken from a study of cytomegalovirus exposure and HLA in healthy donors. Study-level points and caveats: Some public TCRs appeared in many individuals, while most sequences were rare. Published work reported that the classifier diagnosed cytomegalovirus status with high specificity and sensitivity. When analyzed later, a missense DCLRE1C variant was found to be linked to TCR beta V- and J-gene trimming.

CMV serostatus data were not documented for this donor. The primer mix had 60 Vbeta and 13 Jbeta primers. Profiled with immunoSEQ multiplex PCR; TCRdb holds only in-frame clones, not every one. The sample holds about 130,000 clones, 65% to 70% seen once. V lost 2 bases to trimming and J lost 6 bases; unmatched junction nucleotides: 8. Per germline, CDR1 SGHNT and CDR2 YYREEE (reference sequence). The CDR3 is made up of 14 amino acids. The V gene is TRBV5-4, the J gene TRBJ2-7; 7 nucleotides agree with TRBD1. This TCR was sampled from a human donor in good health. Source material: PBMCs. The CDR3 DNA follows: TGTGCCAGCAGCTTAATACAGGGGCGGAGCGAGCAGTACTTC. Translated, it gives CASSLIQGRSEQYF.